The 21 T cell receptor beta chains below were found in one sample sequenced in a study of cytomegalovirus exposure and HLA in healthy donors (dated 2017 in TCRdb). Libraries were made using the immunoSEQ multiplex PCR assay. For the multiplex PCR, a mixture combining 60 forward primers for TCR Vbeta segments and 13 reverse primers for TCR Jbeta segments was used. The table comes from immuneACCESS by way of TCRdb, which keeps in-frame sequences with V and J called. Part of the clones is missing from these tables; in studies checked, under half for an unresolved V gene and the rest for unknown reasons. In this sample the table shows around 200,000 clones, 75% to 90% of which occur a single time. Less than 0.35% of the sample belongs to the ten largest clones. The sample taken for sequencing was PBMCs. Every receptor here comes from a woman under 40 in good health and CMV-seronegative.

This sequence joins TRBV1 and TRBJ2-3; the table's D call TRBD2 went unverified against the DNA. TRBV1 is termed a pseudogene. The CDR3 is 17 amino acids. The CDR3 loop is CTSSQTLAGLRTDTQYF. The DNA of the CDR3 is TGCACCAGCAGCCAGACGCTAGCGGGTCTCCGAACAGATACGCAGTATTTT.

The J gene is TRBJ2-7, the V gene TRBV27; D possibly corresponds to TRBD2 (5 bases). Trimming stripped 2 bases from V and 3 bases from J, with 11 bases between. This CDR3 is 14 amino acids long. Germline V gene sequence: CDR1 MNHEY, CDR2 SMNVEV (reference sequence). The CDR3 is CASSLLRGNYEQYF. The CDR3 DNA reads TGTGCCAGCAGTTTACTACGGGGAAACTACGAGCAGTACTTC.

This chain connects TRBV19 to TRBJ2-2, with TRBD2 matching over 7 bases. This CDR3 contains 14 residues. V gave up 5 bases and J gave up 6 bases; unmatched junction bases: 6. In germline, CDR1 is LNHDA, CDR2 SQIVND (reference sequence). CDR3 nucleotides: TGTGCCAGTAGTCTGGGGGGGTCCGCCGGGGAGCTGTTTTTT. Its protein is CASSLGGSAGELFF.

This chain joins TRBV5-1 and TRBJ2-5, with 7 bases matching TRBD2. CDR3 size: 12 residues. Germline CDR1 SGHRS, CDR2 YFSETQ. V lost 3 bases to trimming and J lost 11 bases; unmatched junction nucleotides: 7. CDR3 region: CASSYDGGRQYF. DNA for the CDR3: TGCGCCAGCAGCTATGACGGGGGGAGGCAGTACTTC. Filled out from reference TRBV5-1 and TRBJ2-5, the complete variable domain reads KAGVTQTPRYLIKTRGQQVTLSCSPISGHRSVSWYQQTPGQGLQFLFEYFSETQRNKGNFPGRFSGRQFSNSRSEMNVSTLELGDSALYLCASSYDGGRQYFGPGTRLLVL.

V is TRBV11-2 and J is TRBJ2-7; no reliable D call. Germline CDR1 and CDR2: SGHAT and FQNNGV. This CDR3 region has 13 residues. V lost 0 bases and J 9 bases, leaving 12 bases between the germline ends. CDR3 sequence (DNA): TGTGCCAGCAGCTTAGAGGCGGTACGAGGGCAGTACTTC. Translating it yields CASSLEAVRGQYF.

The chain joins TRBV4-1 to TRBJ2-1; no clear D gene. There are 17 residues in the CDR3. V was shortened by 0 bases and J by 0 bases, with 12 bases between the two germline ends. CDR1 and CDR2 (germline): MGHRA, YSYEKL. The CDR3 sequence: CASSQDGPGSSYNEQFF. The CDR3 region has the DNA TGCGCCAGCAGCCAAGATGGCCCGGGTAGCTCCTACAATGAGCAGTTCTTC.

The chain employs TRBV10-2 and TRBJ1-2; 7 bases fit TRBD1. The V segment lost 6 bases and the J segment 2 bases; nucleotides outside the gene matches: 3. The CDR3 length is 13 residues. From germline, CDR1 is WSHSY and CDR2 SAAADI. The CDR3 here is CASRSGQNYGYTF. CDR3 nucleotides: TGCGCCAGCAGATCGGGACAGAACTATGGCTACACCTTC.

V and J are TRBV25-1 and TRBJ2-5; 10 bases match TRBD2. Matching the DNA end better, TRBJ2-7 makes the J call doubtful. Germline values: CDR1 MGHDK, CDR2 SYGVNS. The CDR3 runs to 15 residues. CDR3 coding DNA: TGTGCCAGCAGTGCGGCTAGCGGGAGAAGGTACGAGCAGTACTTC. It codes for CASSAASGRRYEQYF.

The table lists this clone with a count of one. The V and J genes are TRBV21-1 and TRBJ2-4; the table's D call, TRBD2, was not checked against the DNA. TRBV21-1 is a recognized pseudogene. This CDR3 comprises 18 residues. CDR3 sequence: CASSKRRKLDLAKNIQYF. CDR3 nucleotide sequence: TGTGCCAGCAGCAAACGGCGGAAACTAGACCTAGCCAAAAACATTCAGTACTTC.

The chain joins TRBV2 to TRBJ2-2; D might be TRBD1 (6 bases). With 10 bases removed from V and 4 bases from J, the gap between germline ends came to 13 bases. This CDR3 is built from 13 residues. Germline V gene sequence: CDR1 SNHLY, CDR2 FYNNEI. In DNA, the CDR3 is TGTGCCACCCGGACAGAATCCACCGGGGAGCTGTTTTTT. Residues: CATRTESTGELFF.

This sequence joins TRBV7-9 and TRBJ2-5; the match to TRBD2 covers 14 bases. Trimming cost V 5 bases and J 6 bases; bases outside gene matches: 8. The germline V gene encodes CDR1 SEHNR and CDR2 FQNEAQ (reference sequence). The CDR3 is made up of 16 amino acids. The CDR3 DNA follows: TGTGCCAGCAGCCCGGGACTAGCGGGAGATTCCCAGACCCAGTACTTC. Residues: CASSPGLAGDSQTQYF.

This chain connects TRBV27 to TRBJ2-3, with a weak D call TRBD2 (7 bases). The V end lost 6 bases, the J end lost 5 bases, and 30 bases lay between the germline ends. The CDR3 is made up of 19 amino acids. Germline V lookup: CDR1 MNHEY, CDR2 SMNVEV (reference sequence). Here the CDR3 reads CASSQRGHHLGGTEDTQYF. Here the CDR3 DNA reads TGTGCCAGCAGCCAGCGGGGACACCACCTTGGGGGCACGGAAGATACGCAGTATTTT.

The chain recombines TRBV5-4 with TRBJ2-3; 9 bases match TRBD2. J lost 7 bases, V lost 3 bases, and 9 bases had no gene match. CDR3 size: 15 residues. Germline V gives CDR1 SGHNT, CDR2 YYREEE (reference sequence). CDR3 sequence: CASSSYGGGVNTQYF. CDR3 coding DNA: TGTGCCAGCAGCTCCTACGGCGGGGGGGTTAATACGCAGTATTTT.

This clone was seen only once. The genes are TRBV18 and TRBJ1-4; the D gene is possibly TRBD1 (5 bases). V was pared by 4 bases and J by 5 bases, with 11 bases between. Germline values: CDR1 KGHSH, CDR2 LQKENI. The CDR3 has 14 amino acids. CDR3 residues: CASSRSQVNEKLFF. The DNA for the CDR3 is TGTGCCAGCTCACGGTCACAGGTGAATGAAAAACTGTTTTTT.

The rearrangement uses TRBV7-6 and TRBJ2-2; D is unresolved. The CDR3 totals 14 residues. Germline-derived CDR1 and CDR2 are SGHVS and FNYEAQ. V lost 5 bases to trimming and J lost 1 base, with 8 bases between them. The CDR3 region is CASSPDWNTGELFF. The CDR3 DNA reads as TGTGCCAGCAGCCCCGACTGGAACACCGGGGAGCTGTTTTTT.

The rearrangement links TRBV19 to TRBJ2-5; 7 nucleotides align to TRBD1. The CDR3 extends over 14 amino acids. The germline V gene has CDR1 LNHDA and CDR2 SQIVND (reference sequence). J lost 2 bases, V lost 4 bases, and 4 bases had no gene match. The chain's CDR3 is CASSTGQTQETQYF. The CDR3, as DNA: TGTGCCAGTAGTACGGGACAGACACAAGAGACCCAGTACTTC.

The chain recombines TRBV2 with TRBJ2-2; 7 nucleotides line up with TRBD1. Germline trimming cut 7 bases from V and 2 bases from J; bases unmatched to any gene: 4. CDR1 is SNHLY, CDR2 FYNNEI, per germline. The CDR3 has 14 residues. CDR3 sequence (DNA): TGTGCCAGCACCGGGACAGTTAACACCGGGGAGCTGTTTTTT. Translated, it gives CASTGTVNTGELFF. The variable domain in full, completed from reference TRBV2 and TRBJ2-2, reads EPEVTQTPSHQVTQMGQEVILRCVPISNHLYFYWYRQILGQKVEFLVSFYNNEISEKSEIFDDQFSVERPDGSNFTLKIRSTKLEDSAMYFCASTGTVNTGELFFGEGSRLTVL.

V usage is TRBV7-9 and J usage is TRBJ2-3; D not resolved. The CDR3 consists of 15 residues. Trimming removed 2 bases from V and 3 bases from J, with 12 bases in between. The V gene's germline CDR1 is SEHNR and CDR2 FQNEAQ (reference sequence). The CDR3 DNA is TGTGCCAGCAGCTTAACGAGCTCCCGGACAGATACGCAGTATTTT. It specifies CASSLTSSRTDTQYF.

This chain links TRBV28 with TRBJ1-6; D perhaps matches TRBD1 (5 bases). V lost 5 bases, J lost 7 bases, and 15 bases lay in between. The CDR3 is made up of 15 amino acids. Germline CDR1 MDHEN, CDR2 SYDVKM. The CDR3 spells CASSPHDDSNSPLHF. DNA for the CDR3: TGTGCCAGCAGTCCCCATGATGACAGCAATTCACCCCTCCACTTT.

The CDR3 sequence is CASSSRRTARNEQFF. CDR3 nucleotide sequence: TGTGCCAGCAGCTCAAGAAGGACTGCACGGAATGAGCAGTTCTTC. The genes are TRBV7-3 and TRBJ2-1; a weak D match, TRBD2 (5 bases). V was clipped by 4 bases and J by 7 bases, with 17 bases between them. This CDR3 comprises 15 residues. Per germline, CDR1 SGHTA and CDR2 FQGTGA.

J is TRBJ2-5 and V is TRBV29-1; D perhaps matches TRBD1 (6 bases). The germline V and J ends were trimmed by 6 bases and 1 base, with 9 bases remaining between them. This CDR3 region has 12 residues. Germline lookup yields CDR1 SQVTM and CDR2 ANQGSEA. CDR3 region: CSVKTGQETQYF. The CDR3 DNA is TGCAGCGTCAAGACAGGCCAAGAGACCCAGTACTTC.